This T cell receptor beta chain was sequenced during a study of blood T cell repertoires in COVID-19. Whole-study context: Sources were T cells, B-cell-depleted T cells, or PBMCs; the material itself was cDNA or gDNA.

In the source study's methods: Scientists estimated how many nucleated cells there were by amplifying reference gene primers. Profiling relied on immunoSEQ multiplex PCR, and the TCRdb table lists in-frame clones only, not all of them. The V and J calls and the clone size are those of that table, but D and trimming were determined from the DNA. The sample shows 250,000 to 350,000 clones, 75% to 90% of them seen only once. The CDR3 contains 15 residues. Germline CDR1 reads SGDLS; CDR2 reads YYNGEE. The V segment lost 3 bases and the J segment 3 bases; nucleotides outside the gene matches: 5. V and J are TRBV9 and TRBJ2-3; the match to TRBD1 covers 9 bases. The sequence was obtained from a woman aged 45-65 years who had recovered from COVID-19. Sequenced sample: peripheral blood. CDR3 in DNA: TGTGCCAGCAGCGCCTTCGACAGGGGGACAGATACGCAGTATTTT. Encoded protein: CASSAFDRGTDTQYF.